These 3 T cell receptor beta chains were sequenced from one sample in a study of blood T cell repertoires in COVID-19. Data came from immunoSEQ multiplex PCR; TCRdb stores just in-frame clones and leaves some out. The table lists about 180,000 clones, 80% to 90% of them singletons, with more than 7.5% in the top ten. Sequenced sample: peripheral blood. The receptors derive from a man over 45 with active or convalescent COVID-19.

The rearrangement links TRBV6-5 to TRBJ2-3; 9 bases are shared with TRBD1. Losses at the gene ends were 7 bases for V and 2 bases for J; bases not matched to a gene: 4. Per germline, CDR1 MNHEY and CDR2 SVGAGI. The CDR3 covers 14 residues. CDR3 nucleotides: TGTGCCAGCAACCACAGGGGGCTCACAGATACGCAGTATTTT. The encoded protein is CASNHRGLTDTQYF.

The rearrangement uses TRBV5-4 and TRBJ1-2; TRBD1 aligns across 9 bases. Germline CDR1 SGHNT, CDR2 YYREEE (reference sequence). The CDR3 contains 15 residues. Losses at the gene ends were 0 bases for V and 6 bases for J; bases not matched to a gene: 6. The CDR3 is CASSLGDRESDGYTF. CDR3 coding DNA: TGTGCCAGCAGCTTGGGGGACAGGGAGTCAGATGGCTACACCTTC.

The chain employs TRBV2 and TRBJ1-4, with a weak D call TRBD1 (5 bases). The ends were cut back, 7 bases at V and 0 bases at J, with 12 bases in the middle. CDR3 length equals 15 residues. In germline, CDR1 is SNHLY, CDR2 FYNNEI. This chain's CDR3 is CASNAGGATNEKLFF. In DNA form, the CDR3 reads TGTGCCAGCAACGCCGGGGGAGCAACTAATGAAAAACTGTTTTTT.